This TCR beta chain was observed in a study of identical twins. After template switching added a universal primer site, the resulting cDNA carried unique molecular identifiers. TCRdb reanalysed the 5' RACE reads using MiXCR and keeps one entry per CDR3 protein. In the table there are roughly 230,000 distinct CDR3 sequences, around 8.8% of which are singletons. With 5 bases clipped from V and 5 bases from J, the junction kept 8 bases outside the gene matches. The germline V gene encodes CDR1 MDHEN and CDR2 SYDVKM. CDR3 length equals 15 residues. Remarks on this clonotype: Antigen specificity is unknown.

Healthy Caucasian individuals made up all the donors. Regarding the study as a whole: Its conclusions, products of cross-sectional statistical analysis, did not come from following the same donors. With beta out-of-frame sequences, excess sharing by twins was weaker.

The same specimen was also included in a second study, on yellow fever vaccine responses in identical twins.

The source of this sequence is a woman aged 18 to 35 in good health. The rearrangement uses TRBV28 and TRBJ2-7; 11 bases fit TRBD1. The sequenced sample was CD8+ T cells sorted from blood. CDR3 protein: CASSPHGQGAHEQYF. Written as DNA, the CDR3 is TGTGCCAGCAGTCCTCACGGACAGGGGGCCCACGAGCAGTACTTC.